Presented here are 20 T cell receptor beta chains from one specimen sequenced in a study of shared clonotypes between healthy human individuals. The assay was immunoSEQ multiplex PCR, and TCRdb's table has in-frame clones only and misses some. The sample lists roughly 1,000,000 clones; 78% were seen once. Source material: memory CD4+ T cells from PBMCs. Subset meaning: CD45RA-negative fraction. Receptors were obtained from a man younger than 35 in good health. Some clones in this sample may be carry-over from other donors' samples.

With respect to this clone: A much bigger clone sits one base away, suggesting this may be a read error. The sample carries other DNA sequences with the same CDR3. This chain links TRBV28 with TRBJ1-2; D not certain. The CDR3 has 14 amino acids. Germline V CDR1 and CDR2: MDHEN, SYDVKM. With 2 bases removed from V and 0 bases from J, the gap between germline ends came to 7 bases. CDR3 loop: CASSLGQTNYGYTF. CDR3 in DNA: TGTGCCAGCAGTTTAGGGCAGACTAACTATGGCTACACCTTC.

J is TRBJ2-7 and V is TRBV11-2; D is possibly TRBD2 (6 bases). Between the trimmed V and J ends, which lost 3 bases and 2 bases, there was a span of 14 bases. Germline CDR1 is SGHAT and CDR2 is FQNNGV. The CDR3 is 15 residues long. Here the CDR3 DNA reads TGTGCCAGCAGCTTCGGGACGGGGGTTACCTACGAGCAGTACTTC. Translated: CASSFGTGVTYEQYF.

The genes are TRBV2 and TRBJ1-3; D is ambiguous. V lost 7 bases to trimming and J lost 3 bases, with 13 bases between them. CDR1 SNHLY and CDR2 FYNNEI come from the germline V gene. This CDR3 has 14 amino acids. CDR3 in amino acids: CASKYSQFGNTIYF. CDR3 nucleotides: TGTGCCAGCAAGTACAGTCAATTTGGAAACACCATATATTTT.

A remark on this clone: This sample also contains other DNA sequences that code for the same CDR3. The chain joins TRBV18 to TRBJ1-2; D ambiguous. Trimming cost V 3 bases and J 8 bases, with 16 bases left between them. The CDR3 contains 14 residues. Germline V gene data show CDR1 as KGHSH and CDR2 as LQKENI. CDR3 DNA: TGTGCCAGCTCACCTTTAACGGGTGAGGGAGGCTACACCTTC. Protein: CASSPLTGEGGYTF. Using reference TRBV18 and TRBJ1-2 for the parts outside the CDR3, the full variable domain is NAGVMQNPRHLVRRRGQEARLRCSPMKGHSHVYWYRQLPEEGLKFMVYLQKENIIDESGMPKERFSAEFPKEGPSILRIQQVVRGDSAAYFCASSPLTGEGGYTFGSGTRLTVV.

Only a few counts were recorded for this clone. The gene calls are TRBV7-2 and TRBJ2-1; the match to TRBD2 covers 12 bases. The J segment lost 12 bases and the V segment lost 2 bases, leaving 5 bases of the junction unmatched. This CDR3 spans 14 amino acids. Germline CDR1 is SGHTA and CDR2 is FQGNSA. This CDR3 reads CASSLPGLAGWQFF. The CDR3 DNA is TGTGCCAGCAGCTTACCCGGACTAGCGGGATGGCAGTTCTTC.

This chain joins TRBV10-3 and TRBJ1-2; D call uncertain. This CDR3 has 14 amino acids. Germline CDR1 ENHRY, CDR2 SYGVKD. The germline V and J ends were trimmed by 0 bases and 6 bases, with 11 bases remaining between them. CDR3 coding DNA: TGTGCCATCAGTGAGTCGCGAGATGAGGATGGCTACACCTTC. Protein sequence: CAISESRDEDGYTF.

V and J are TRBV20-1 and TRBJ1-2; 8 nucleotides match TRBD1. The CDR3 has 11 amino acids. Germline CDR1 is DFQATT and CDR2 is SNEGSKA (reference sequence). The CDR3 DNA follows: TGCACCCCGGATCAGGGGGCCGGCTACACCTTC. Translation gives CTPDQGAGYTF.

This clone appeared a few times. The CDR3 spells CASSSPQGQGGELFF. The CDR3 coding sequence is TGTGCCAGCAGCTCCCCCCAGGGGCAGGGCGGGGAGCTGTTTTTT. The chain has TRBV7-3 and TRBJ2-2, with a possible D match to TRBD1 (6 bases). Germline V CDR1 and CDR2: SGHTA, FQGTGA. The CDR3 consists of 15 residues. V lost 4 bases and J lost 7, with 16 bases in between.

A remark on this clone: This same CDR3 is encoded by further DNA sequences in the sample. V usage is TRBV7-9 and J usage is TRBJ2-3; 11 nucleotides match TRBD2. This CDR3 region has 16 residues. V gave up 2 bases and J gave up 3 bases; unmatched junction bases: 4. Germline loops: CDR1 SEHNR, CDR2 FQNEAQ (reference sequence). The CDR3 sequence: CASSLSLAGGTDTQYF. The CDR3 bases are TGTGCCAGCAGCTTAAGCCTAGCGGGGGGTACAGATACGCAGTATTTT.

The CDR3 loop is CSTGLGETQYF. In DNA, the CDR3 is TGCAGTACAGGCCTAGGGGAGACCCAGTACTTC. The chain uses TRBV20-1 and TRBJ2-5, with a tentative D call TRBD1 (5 bases). Trimming stripped 8 bases from V and 5 bases from J, with 12 bases between. In germline, CDR1 is DFQATT, CDR2 SNEGSKA (reference sequence). The CDR3 has 11 residues.

The rearrangement links TRBV4-1 to TRBJ1-5, with TRBD1 as a possible D gene (5 bases). The V end was cut by 4 bases, the J end by 1 base, with 23 bases between. Germline CDR1 MGHRA, CDR2 YSYEKL. CDR3 length: 19 amino acids. The chain's CDR3 is CASSLRAAAGPGSNQPQHF. The CDR3 DNA sequence: TGCGCCAGCAGCCTCAGGGCGGCAGCCGGGCCGGGAAGCAATCAGCCCCAGCATTTT.

This sequence joins TRBV18 and TRBJ1-4; D not certain. Germline CDR1 and CDR2: KGHSH and LQKENI. V gave up 3 bases and J gave up 6 bases, with 26 bases separating them. The CDR3 spans 19 residues. The CDR3 DNA reads as TGTGCCAGCTCACCGCGGGCTAGACCCTCTGATGCAGGAGATGAAAAACTGTTTTTT. Its translation: CASSPRARPSDAGDEKLFF.

This chain joins TRBV6-5 and TRBJ2-1; 7 bases are shared with TRBD1. V lost 6 bases, J lost 2 bases, and 7 bases stayed unmatched. The germline CDR1 and CDR2 sequences are MNHEY and SVGAGI. CDR3 length equals 15 residues. CDR3 region: CASRSTGDAYNEQFF. The CDR3 DNA is TGTGCCAGCAGAAGCACAGGGGACGCCTACAATGAGCAGTTCTTC.

The chain uses TRBV5-1 and TRBJ2-7; unclear D gene. In germline, CDR1 is SGHRS, CDR2 YFSETQ. This CDR3 region has 13 residues. The V and J ends lost 1 base and 1 base respectively, with 6 bases between them. In DNA, the CDR3 is TGCGCCAGCAGCTTGCTGAGGTCCTACGAGCAGTACTTC. Translating it yields CASSLLRSYEQYF.

This sequence joins TRBV27 and TRBJ2-2, with 8 nucleotides matching TRBD2. V gave up 7 bases and J gave up 5 bases; unmatched junction bases: 12. There are 16 residues in the CDR3. From germline, CDR1 is MNHEY and CDR2 SMNVEV (reference sequence). The CDR3: CASTVGGTSRTGELFF. The CDR3 bases are TGTGCCAGCACCGTGGGCGGGACTAGTAGGACCGGGGAGCTGTTTTTT.

The CDR3 loop reads CASSLTRTGGDQQFF. The CDR3 nucleotides read TGCGCCAGCAGCCTCACCCGGACAGGGGGCGACCAGCAGTTCTTC. The rearrangement links TRBV4-3 to TRBJ2-1; 11 nucleotides match TRBD1. The CDR3 consists of 15 residues. The V gene end was trimmed by 4 bases and the J gene end by 11 bases; junction bases not matched to a gene: 10. From germline, CDR1 is LGHNA and CDR2 YSLEER.

The chain links TRBV30 to TRBJ2-1; 7 bases map to TRBD2. Germline V gene sequence: CDR1 GTSNPN, CDR2 SVGIG (reference sequence). There are 14 residues in the CDR3. The trim removed 1 base at V and 3 bases at J, leaving 3 bases unmatched. For the CDR3, the DNA is TGTGCCTGGAGTGCCAGGACTAGCTACAATGAGCAGTTCTTC. This codes for CAWSARTSYNEQFF.

The chain employs TRBV7-9 and TRBJ1-5; D is unresolved. Between the trimmed V and J ends, which lost 1 base and 3 bases, there was a span of 7 bases. This CDR3 comprises 14 residues. CDR1 is SEHNR, CDR2 FQNEAQ, per germline (reference sequence). CDR3 DNA sequence: TGTGCCAGCAGCTTAGGGGATACCAATCAGCCCCAGCATTTT. Encoded protein: CASSLGDTNQPQHF.

Worth noting for this clone: A read error is possible here, since a much larger clone lies one base away. The chain's CDR3 is CASSFGGNTEAFF. The CDR3 coding sequence is TGTGCCAGCAGTTTCGGGGGGAACACTGAAGCTTTCTTT. The V call is TRBV6-6, the J call TRBJ1-1, with a tentative D call TRBD1 (5 bases). Trimming pared 4 bases from V and 1 base from J, leaving 7 bases between. The CDR3 is made up of 13 amino acids. The germline V gene has CDR1 MNHNY and CDR2 SVGAGI (reference sequence).

V usage is TRBV28 and J usage is TRBJ1-1, with D tentatively TRBD1 (6 bases). The CDR3 sequence is 13 residues long. V was cut by 9 bases and J by 6 bases, with 17 bases left in between. Germline assignment: CDR1 MDHEN and CDR2 SYDVKM. CDR3 loop: CASGRGFEAEAFF. DNA of the CDR3: TGTGCCAGTGGTAGGGGGTTTGAGGCTGAAGCTTTCTTT.